Listed here are 10 T cell receptor beta chains from one sample, sequenced in a study of shared clonotypes between healthy human individuals (dated by TCRdb to the early 2020s). Library construction relied on the immunoSEQ multiplex PCR assay. In TCRdb, the immuneACCESS table is reduced to in-frame sequences with V and J assigned. These tables do not hold every clone; where another copy was compared, an unresolved V gene accounts for under half, and the others remain unexplained. Here the sample has 980,000 or so clones; approximately 76% occur a single time. Clones ranked in the top ten supply over 1.3% of the sample. The sequenced sample consisted of memory CD4+ T cells sorted from blood. According to the study, the label for this sample's cell subset or site signals: CD45RA-negative fraction. The receptors were sampled from a young man in good health.

This clone was detected a few times. The rearrangement joins TRBV27 to TRBJ2-7; TRBD2 matches 10 bases. V dropped 7 bases and J dropped 1; count of bases not matched to a gene: 7. This CDR3 is 15 amino acids long. Germline V gene sequence: CDR1 MNHEY, CDR2 SMNVEV (reference sequence). The CDR3 bases are TGTGCCAGCACCAAAAGGACTAGCGGATCCTACGAGCAGTACTTC. Its protein product is CASTKRTSGSYEQYF.

The V call is TRBV30, the J call TRBJ1-1; the D is unclear. CDR3 length: 11 amino acids. Germline CDR1 reads GTSNPN; CDR2 reads SVGIG (reference sequence). The V and J ends lost 8 bases and 3 bases respectively, with 10 bases between them. CDR3 sequence: CARSRDTEAFF. For the CDR3, the DNA is TGTGCCCGTAGCCGTGACACTGAAGCTTTCTTT.

Regarding this clone: Other DNA variants within this sample encode the same CDR3. The chain has TRBV6-5 and TRBJ2-3; D is undetermined. Deletions cut 4 bases from V and 6 bases from J, with 5 bases between. Germline V gives CDR1 MNHEY, CDR2 SVGAGI. The CDR3 sequence is 11 residues long. The CDR3 nucleotides read TGTGCCAGCAGTTTAGCCGATACGCAGTATTTT. Translating gives CASSLADTQYF.

This rearrangement joins TRBV6-6 to TRBJ2-7, with D maybe TRBD1 (6 bases). Germline-derived CDR1 and CDR2 are MNHNY and SVGAGI (reference sequence). Trimming took 7 bases from V and 2 from J, leaving 15 bases between them. This CDR3 comprises 14 residues. The CDR3 reads CASTSGQLPYEQYF. Written as DNA, the CDR3 is TGTGCCAGCACCTCCGGACAGCTTCCCTACGAGCAGTACTTC.

The gene calls are TRBV11-2 and TRBJ2-1, with TRBD2 identical over 9 bases. The CDR3 loop spans 15 amino acids. J was trimmed by 9 bases and V by 5 bases; bases with no gene match: 11. Germline assignment: CDR1 SGHAT and CDR2 FQNNGV. CDR3 residues: CASSPTASGMGEQFF. CDR3 bases: TGTGCCAGCAGCCCGACGGCTAGCGGGATGGGTGAGCAGTTCTTC.

The rearrangement uses TRBV30 and TRBJ2-7, with 8 bases matching TRBD1. Germline trimming cut 0 bases from V and 6 bases from J; bases unmatched to any gene: 4. CDR3 length: 13 residues. The germline gives CDR1 GTSNPN, CDR2 SVGIG (reference sequence). The CDR3 DNA sequence: TGTGCCTGGAGTGTACAGGGGGGAGGCGAGCAGTACTTC. Protein product: CAWSVQGGGEQYF.

This clone has more than one count but fewer than ten. V gene TRBV30 combines with J gene TRBJ1-2; 10 bases map to TRBD1. Per the germline V gene, CDR1 is GTSNPN and CDR2 is SVGIG (reference sequence). The CDR3 totals 16 residues. Unmatched junction bases numbered 5, after V lost 1 base and J lost 0 bases. The CDR3 protein is CAWSGDRGLTNYGYTF. The CDR3 coding sequence is TGTGCCTGGAGTGGAGACAGGGGGCTAACTAACTATGGCTACACCTTC.

The rearrangement uses TRBV4-3 and TRBJ2-3; possible D gene TRBD1, 5 bases. V was trimmed by 4 bases and J by 2 bases, leaving 10 bases between them. Germline CDR1 LGHNA, CDR2 YSLEER. The CDR3 is 14 residues long. In DNA form, the CDR3 reads TGCGCCAGCAGCCTTGACAGCCTCACAGATACGCAGTATTTT. Encoded protein: CASSLDSLTDTQYF.

The gene calls are TRBV15 and TRBJ1-4, with D unclear. V gave up 0 bases and J gave up 7 bases, with 12 bases separating them. There are 15 residues in the CDR3. Per germline, CDR1 LNHNV and CDR2 YYDKDF (reference sequence). The CDR3: CATSRDRGTGEKLFF. The CDR3 region has the DNA TGTGCCACCAGCAGAGATCGGGGTACGGGTGAAAAACTGTTTTTT.

The gene calls are TRBV15 and TRBJ1-1; D is perhaps TRBD1 (6 bases). V was trimmed by 0 bases and J by 4 bases, leaving 15 bases between them. Germline V lookup: CDR1 LNHNV, CDR2 YYDKDF (reference sequence). The CDR3 consists of 16 residues. This CDR3 reads CATSRDRRGGVTEAFF. The CDR3, as DNA: TGTGCCACCAGCAGAGATCGAAGAGGGGGGGTCACTGAAGCTTTCTTT. Variable domain in full (rest from reference TRBV15 and TRBJ1-1): DAMVIQNPRYQVTQFGKPVTLSCSQTLNHNVMYWYQQKSSQAPKLLFHYYDKDFNNEADTPDNFQSRRPNTSFCFLDIRSPGLGDTAMYLCATSRDRRGGVTEAFFGQGTRLTVV.